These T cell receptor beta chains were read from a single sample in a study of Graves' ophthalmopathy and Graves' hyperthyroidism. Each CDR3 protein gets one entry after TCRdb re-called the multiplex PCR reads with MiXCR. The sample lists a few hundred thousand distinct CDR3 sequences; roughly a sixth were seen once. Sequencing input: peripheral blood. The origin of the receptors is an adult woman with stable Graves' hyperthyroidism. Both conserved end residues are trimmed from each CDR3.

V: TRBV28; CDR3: AAQGSPNYEQY
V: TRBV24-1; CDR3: ATRSGGS
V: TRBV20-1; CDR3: SARAVGVPGNEQY
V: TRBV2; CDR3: ASSPPGQGNQPQH
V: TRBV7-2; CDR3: ASSLLAKNTGELF
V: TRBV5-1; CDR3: ASSSLDRGLMNTEAF
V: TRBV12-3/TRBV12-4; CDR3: ASSFVGVQPQH
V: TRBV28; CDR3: ASSFVIPKPAYEQY
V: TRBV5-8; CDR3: ASSLRDQGPWETQY
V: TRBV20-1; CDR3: SARAPGDGGPYEQY
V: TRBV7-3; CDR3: ASSLSHQETQY
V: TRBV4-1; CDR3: ASENTGELF
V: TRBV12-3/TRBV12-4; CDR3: ASSLGGAINQPQH
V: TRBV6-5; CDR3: ASSYSGEAYGYT
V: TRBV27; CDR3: ASSLAQGSYEQY
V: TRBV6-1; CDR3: ASSPGTQGAHEQY
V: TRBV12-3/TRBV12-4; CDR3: ASSDYRGQPQH
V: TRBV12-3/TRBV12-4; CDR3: ASSIEQGGEQY
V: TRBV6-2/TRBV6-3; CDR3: ASSYSRVPTRGYT
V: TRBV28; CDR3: ASGPLPYEQY
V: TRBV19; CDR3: ASSIRRELNTEAF
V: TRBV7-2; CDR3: ASSPRLAGENIQY
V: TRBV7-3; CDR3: ASSLSGVVGETQY